These T cell receptor beta chains were read from a single sample in a study of cytomegalovirus exposure and HLA in healthy donors. Sequencing was performed with immunoSEQ multiplex PCR; in TCRdb, only in-frame clones are kept and a portion is missing. The repertoire holds about 86,000 clones, with about four fifths as singletons. Sample: PBMCs. The receptors derive from a middle-aged woman in good health and CMV-seropositive. The CDR3 runs from the conserved cysteine through the conserved F or W. The D gene is left open where the match is weak. Expanded clones get a size class; other rows say once, few or many, or leave the size out.

D,size,J,V,DNA,CDR3
TRBD2,.,TRBJ2-5,TRBV5-4,TGTGCCAGCAGCTTGGGACTAGCGGGAGAGAAAGAGACCCAGTACTTC,CASSLGLAGEKETQYF
TRBD1,.,TRBJ2-1,TRBV2,TGTGCCAGCAAGGACAGGGGCAATGAGCAGTTCTTC,CASKDRGNEQFF
.,.,TRBJ2-1,TRBV14,TGTGCCAGCAGCCAAGTGGGGGGAGGACTCGCCAATGAGCAGTTCTTC,CASSQVGGGLANEQFF
.,few,TRBJ1-2,TRBV7-8,TGTGCCAGCAGCTTAGGGACAGACTATGGCTACACCTTC,CASSLGTDYGYTF
.,few,TRBJ1-5,TRBV7-9,TGTGCCAGCAGCTTAGGACCGGGATTCAATCAGCCCCAGCATTTT,CASSLGPGFNQPQHF
.,.,TRBJ1-2,TRBV28,TGTGCCAGCAGTTTAATGAGTAACTATGGCTACACCTTC,CASSLMSNYGYTF
.,.,TRBJ1-6,TRBV12-5,TGTGCTAGTGGTTTGGTAGCAGAGGGAACGAAATCGAATTCACCCCTCCACTTT,CASGLVAEGTKSNSPLHF
TRBD1,.,TRBJ2-4,TRBV11-2,TGTGCCAGCAGACAATTGGGACAGAACATTCAGTACTTC,CASRQLGQNIQYF
.,.,TRBJ1-2,TRBV27,TGTGCCAGCAGTTTAGAAGGGGGCTATGGCTACACCTTC,CASSLEGGYGYTF
.,.,TRBJ2-5,TRBV28,TGTGCCAGCAGTTTTGGCAACAAAGAGACCCAGTACTTC,CASSFGNKETQYF
.,.,TRBJ1-5,TRBV2,TGTGCCAGCAGCCCCCAAAAATCGCAGGTCGGGGTCCAGCCCCAGCATTTT,CASSPQKSQVGVQPQHF
TRBD1,.,TRBJ1-4,TRBV7-2,TGTACCAGCAGCCCGAACCCAATAAGACAGGGGGTTGGTGAAAAACTGTTTTTT,CTSSPNPIRQGVGEKLFF
.,.,TRBJ1-5,TRBV18,TGTGCCAGCTCTGAGGGCGGACAGCCCCAGCATTTT,CASSEGGQPQHF
.,.,TRBJ2-3,TRBV27,TGTGCCAGCAGTTTGCGGGCCGAGGGTACGGGAGATACGCAGTATTTT,CASSLRAEGTGDTQYF
.,.,TRBJ1-5,TRBV27,TGTGCCAGTCAGCCAGGGGCACGAGGCAATCAGCCCCAGCATTTT,CASQPGARGNQPQHF
.,once,TRBJ1-5,TRBV6-1,TGTGCCAGCAGCCCTCCAGGGAATCAGCCCCAGCATTTT,CASSPPGNQPQHF
.,.,TRBJ2-7,TRBV11-2,TGTGCCAGCAGCTCCGACAGGTTCTACGAGCAGTACTTC,CASSSDRFYEQYF
.,few,TRBJ1-1,TRBV29-1,TGCAGCGGAGGAATGGGCACTGAAGCTTTCTTT,CSGGMGTEAFF